This TCR beta chain was sequenced in a study of T cells in Graves' hyperthyroidism and ophthalmopathy (dated by TCRdb to the late 2010s). About the full investigation: Peripheral blood was sampled at the time of initial diagnosis, prior to any treatment. To identify TCR V-J signatures that set the groups apart, the researchers used a discovery cohort of 90 to 100 patients, made up of under 45 with Graves' ophthalmopathy and some 56 with stable Graves' hyperthyroidism. Prospective prediction of ophthalmopathy was tested in an independent validation cohort consisting of 18 to 20 hyperthyroidism patients and some 17 patients who later progressed to ophthalmopathy. The roughly 90 discovery patients were divided at random into training and test sets in a 7:3 ratio. Thyroid tissue and blood T-cell repertoires from about six Graves' hyperthyroidism patients were also compared in the study. After sampling, hyperthyroidism patients received methimazole starting at 30 mg daily, and ophthalmopathy patients received high-dose intravenous methylprednisolone. According to the paper, TCR Vbeta CDR3 sequencing was carried out on more than 120 peripheral blood samples, which came from fewer than 50 ophthalmopathy, 75 or so hyperthyroidism and roughly 17 progressor patients. The paper as a whole reports these results and caveats: Sample size was not statistically predetermined, and investigators were not blinded to group allocation. Most expanded thyroid clonotypes (frequency above 0.001) were also detected in blood, a finding suggesting that blood repertoires may reflect thyroid immune responses. Ophthalmopathy was separated from stable hyperthyroidism by a 13 V-J signature model, with around 90% sensitivity and roughly 81% specificity obtained in cross-validation and 80%/75% obtained in testing. During validation, the model predicted progression to ophthalmopathy a median of about 6.3 months ahead of onset, with 60% to 71% sensitivity and under 85% specificity.

Taken from cysteine to phenylalanine, the CDR3 has 13 residues. Only CDR3 DNA remains: 39 bases, in frame from the first base. For CDR1 and CDR2, the germline V gene (reference sequence) lists LNHDA and SQIVND. V is pared back by 6 bases and J by 0 bases, with 6 bases lying between the germline termini. Hyperthyroidism patients were newly diagnosed, had a disease duration of under 2 months, and were aged 18 to 65 years. Patients with uncontrolled infections, other autoimmune diseases, pregnancy or lactation were excluded. Diagnoses were established on the basis of clinical symptoms, serum thyroxine and TRAb, thyroid ultrasound, and orbital computed tomography. Blood from progressor patients was drawn when they were first diagnosed with hyperthyroidism, before any ophthalmopathy symptoms appeared. PBMCs were isolated from more than 8 ml of fresh peripheral blood by Ficoll-Paque density gradient centrifugation. Progressor patients were initially diagnosed with Graves' hyperthyroidism and developed ophthalmopathy during follow-up. Total RNA was extracted using Trizol reagent, and RNA quality was assessed on an Agilent 2100 Bioanalyzer.

This clonotype was observed a handful of times. Its antigen is currently not known. The record has no base qualities; no much larger clone is one base away. Amplification of TCR beta CDR3 regions was carried out from RNA transcripts. A first-round RT-PCR of the TCR CDR3 used the HTBI primer set with the Qiagen OneStep RT-PCR kit. Libraries were constructed in a second round of multiplex PCR, after which size selection and purification were carried out. Paired-end sequencing of the libraries was performed with 100 bp reads on an Illumina HiSeq2000. The authors' analysis ran thus. SOAPnuke was used to process the raw data, removing reads that contained adapters or uncalled bases, had a mean Phred below 15, or lacked an exact match to the constant primer or identifier. High-quality paired reads were merged with COPE v1.2.5, and unique nucleotide sequences were defined as clonotypes. MiTCR v1.1 was used to align the clonotypes against IMGT TRBV, TRBD and TRBJ reference segments. Only V-J combinations with frequency above 0.0001, covering about 99% of repertoires, were analysed. The TCS score was defined as F50 (clonal expansion) divided by E x V (chaos), with BLOSUM62-based TCRdist calculated between CDR3 peptides within each V-J. Welch's t-statistics and random forest reduced several hundred V-J features to under 15, which were used in a naive Bayes classifier (R e1071). TCRdb applied fastp at Q25 and MiXCR to the public reads, then kept only in-frame beta chains. CDR3 protein sequences are deduplicated, and each keeps its most common genes and DNA. Here the V and J calls rest on TCRdb's processing, not on the authors' analysis. This sample gives around 290,000 distinct CDR3 sequences in total; 13% of them show up just once. The biggest ten clones account for almost 8% of the sample.

Recombination connected TRBV19 to TRBJ2-1; there is no confident call for the D gene. The origin of this receptor is a woman between 25 and 40 years old with Graves' hyperthyroidism that later progressed to Graves' ophthalmopathy. The specimen sequenced was blood. The sequenced DNA is TGTGCCAGTAGGTTTGGCTCCTACAATGAGCAGTTCTTC. It codes for CASRFGSYNEQFF. With the portions outside the CDR3 filled from the reference TRBV19 and TRBJ2-1 genes, the complete variable region becomes DGGITQSPKYLFRKEGQNVTLSCEQNLNHDAMYWYRQDPGQGLRLIYYSQIVNDFQKGDIAEGYSVSREKKESFPLTVTSAQKNPTAFYLCASRFGSYNEQFFGPGTRLTVL.